Reported below is one TCR beta chain. Here immunoSEQ multiplex PCR was the method, and the copy in TCRdb shows in-frame clones only, minus some. Of some 300,000 clones listed, 87% were seen once; the top ten hold 1%. Resolution of symptoms, clearance, or two negative PCRs was present in recovered Cohort 3 donors. The data are from a study of blood T cell repertoires in COVID-19. Germline V gives CDR1 SGHDN, CDR2 FVKESK. The CDR3 covers 15 residues. V shed 4 bases and J shed 4 bases, with 16 bases lying between them. This receptor was identified in a woman aged 25 to 45 who had recovered from COVID-19. The chain links TRBV14 to TRBJ1-2; maybe TRBD1 (6 bases). Material: PBMCs or T cells enriched from blood (not recorded which). The CDR3 loop is CASSPRTQGLYGYTF. CDR3 in DNA: TGTGCCAGCAGCCCTAGAACACAGGGCCTCTATGGCTACACCTTC.